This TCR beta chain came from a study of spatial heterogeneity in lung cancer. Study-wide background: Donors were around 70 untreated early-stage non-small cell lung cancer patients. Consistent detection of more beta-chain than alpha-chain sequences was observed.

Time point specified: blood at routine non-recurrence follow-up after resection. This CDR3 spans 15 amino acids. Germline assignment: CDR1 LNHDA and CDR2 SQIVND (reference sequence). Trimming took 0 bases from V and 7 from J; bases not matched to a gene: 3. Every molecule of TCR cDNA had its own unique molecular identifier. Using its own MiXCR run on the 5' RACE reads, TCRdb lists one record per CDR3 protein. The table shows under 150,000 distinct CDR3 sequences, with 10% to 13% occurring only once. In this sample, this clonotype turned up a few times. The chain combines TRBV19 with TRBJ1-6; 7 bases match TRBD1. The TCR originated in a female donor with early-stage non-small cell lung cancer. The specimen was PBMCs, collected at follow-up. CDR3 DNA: TGTGCCAGTAGTATAGACCAGGGACAGAATTCACCCCTCCACTTT. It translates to CASSIDQGQNSPLHF.